A few counts support the clone carrying this T cell receptor (beta chain). The data were taken from a study of CD8+ T cells in alopecia areata. RNA extraction and reverse transcription yielded cDNA as sequencing template. Generated by immunoSEQ multiplex PCR, the TCRdb table keeps only in-frame clones and is missing some. This sample carries more than 95,000 clones, 30% to 40% of them seen once, and the ten largest clones take over 3%. Germline values: CDR1 SGHRS, CDR2 YFSETQ. The CDR3 length is 16 residues. Trimming left V 0 bases short and J 0 bases short, with 10 bases between. J is TRBJ2-1 and V is TRBV5-1, with a weak D call TRBD2 (5 bases). The receptor comes from a human donor with alopecia areata. Sequencing input: CD4+ T cells sorted from blood. The CDR3 is CASSLGQRDSYNEQFF. The CDR3 region has the DNA TGCGCCAGCAGCTTGGGACAACGGGACTCCTACAATGAGCAGTTCTTC.